A selection of T cell receptor beta chains follows, all from one sample in a study of T cell repertoires in cytomegalovirus infection. What these receptors recognize is not known. Each CDR3 protein is one row after TCRdb ran MiXCR on the reads. The table has under 500,000 distinct CDR3 sequences, 42% seen once. Sample: cultured PBMCs, taken from culture after CMV antigen stimulation. These receptors were obtained from a human donor in good health (CMV status not recorded). Some clones in this sample may be carry-over from other donors' samples. Both conserved end residues are part of each CDR3. Each record gives: J gene, clone size, CDR3 length, D gene, V gene, CDR3 protein, CDR3 DNA. The D gene is left open where the match is weak. The listing skips clone size in some rows; elsewhere it reads once, few, many or a size class.

J gene: TRBJ1-2
clone size: .
CDR3 length: 13
D gene: .
V gene: TRBV28
CDR3 protein: CASSWAENYGYTF
CDR3 DNA: TGTGCCAGCAGTTGGGCGGAGAACTATGGCTACACCTTC

J gene: TRBJ2-5
clone size: .
CDR3 length: 15
D gene: .
V gene: TRBV7-7
CDR3 protein: CASSLVVGQKETQYF
CDR3 DNA: TGTGCCAGCAGCTTAGTAGTCGGACAGAAAGAGACCCAGTACTTC

J gene: TRBJ2-6
clone size: .
CDR3 length: 15
D gene: .
V gene: TRBV7-9
CDR3 protein: CASSLGTYVANVLTF
CDR3 DNA: TGTGCCAGCAGCTTAGGGACATACGTGGCCAACGTCCTGACTTTC

J gene: TRBJ1-4
clone size: few
CDR3 length: 21
D gene: .
V gene: TRBV7-6
CDR3 protein: CASSRFTAQRVRSSQIEKLFF
CDR3 DNA: TGTGCCAGCAGCCGCTTCACTGCACAAAGGGTTCGTAGTTCCCAGATCGAAAAACTGTTTTTT

J gene: TRBJ2-3
clone size: once
CDR3 length: 13
D gene: .
V gene: TRBV7-2
CDR3 protein: CASGRGAEDTQYF
CDR3 DNA: TGTGCCAGCGGAAGAGGGGCGGAAGATACGCAGTATTTT

J gene: TRBJ2-7
clone size: .
CDR3 length: 14
D gene: TRBD1
V gene: TRBV20-1
CDR3 protein: CSARDGTGGSEQYF
CDR3 DNA: TGCAGTGCTAGAGATGGGACAGGGGGATCCGAGCAGTACTTC

J gene: TRBJ2-2
clone size: .
CDR3 length: 16
D gene: TRBD2
V gene: TRBV5-5
CDR3 protein: CASSDLAGSNTGELFF
CDR3 DNA: TGTGCCAGCAGCGACTTAGCGGGATCGAACACCGGGGAGCTGTTTTTT

J gene: TRBJ1-1
clone size: .
CDR3 length: 16
D gene: .
V gene: TRBV7-2
CDR3 protein: CASSLVQGGVYTEAFF
CDR3 DNA: TGTGCCAGCAGCTTAGTACAGGGCGGGGTGTACACTGAAGCTTTCTTT

J gene: TRBJ1-5
clone size: .
CDR3 length: 14
D gene: .
V gene: TRBV6-5
CDR3 protein: CASSGGEDNQPQHF
CDR3 DNA: TGTGCCAGCAGTGGGGGGGAGGACAATCAGCCCCAGCATTTT

J gene: TRBJ2-7
clone size: .
CDR3 length: 13
D gene: .
V gene: TRBV23-1
CDR3 protein: CASRLTGRYEQYF
CDR3 DNA: TGCGCCAGCAGGTTGACAGGGAGGTACGAGCAGTACTTC

J gene: TRBJ2-5
clone size: few
CDR3 length: 14
D gene: .
V gene: TRBV7-6
CDR3 protein: CASSLFAGKETQYF
CDR3 DNA: TGTGCCAGCAGCTTATTTGCGGGAAAAGAGACCCAGTACTTC

J gene: TRBJ2-5
clone size: .
CDR3 length: 12
D gene: .
V gene: TRBV10-3
CDR3 protein: CAISETGETQYF
CDR3 DNA: TGTGCCATCAGTGAGACCGGAGAGACCCAGTACTTC

J gene: TRBJ1-4
clone size: .
CDR3 length: 15
D gene: .
V gene: TRBV5-1
CDR3 protein: CASSLERGLDEKLFF
CDR3 DNA: TGCGCCAGCAGCTTGGAGCGGGGGCTCGATGAAAAACTGTTTTTT

J gene: TRBJ2-4
clone size: few
CDR3 length: 16
D gene: .
V gene: TRBV7-6
CDR3 protein: CASSLGNGLAKNIQYF
CDR3 DNA: TGTGCCAGCAGCTTGGGCAACGGACTAGCCAAAAACATTCAGTACTTC

J gene: TRBJ2-1
clone size: .
CDR3 length: 16
D gene: .
V gene: TRBV7-6
CDR3 protein: CASSRTEDSSYNEQFF
CDR3 DNA: TGTGCCAGCAGCCGAACAGAGGACAGCTCCTACAATGAGCAGTTCTTC

J gene: TRBJ1-1
clone size: few
CDR3 length: 14
D gene: .
V gene: TRBV27
CDR3 protein: CASSRQAAATEAFF
CDR3 DNA: TGTGCCAGCAGCCGACAGGCGGCGGCCACTGAAGCTTTCTTT

J gene: TRBJ1-3
clone size: few
CDR3 length: 16
D gene: .
V gene: TRBV7-2
CDR3 protein: CASSLLINPVGNTIYF
CDR3 DNA: TGTGCCAGCAGCTTATTGATCAACCCGGTAGGAAACACCATATATTTT

J gene: TRBJ1-2
clone size: .
CDR3 length: 18
D gene: TRBD1
V gene: TRBV5-6
CDR3 protein: CASSPTYLRDRGLSGYTF
CDR3 DNA: TGTGCCAGCAGCCCAACTTACCTCCGGGACAGGGGGCTTTCTGGCTACACCTTC

J gene: TRBJ1-3
clone size: few
CDR3 length: 15
D gene: .
V gene: TRBV5-1
CDR3 protein: CASSLEAISGNTIYF
CDR3 DNA: TGCGCCAGCAGCTTGGAGGCAATCTCTGGAAACACCATATATTTT

J gene: TRBJ2-7
clone size: few
CDR3 length: 15
D gene: TRBD2
V gene: TRBV4-2
CDR3 protein: CASSQVIGRSDEQYF
CDR3 DNA: TGTGCCAGCAGCCAAGTCATCGGGAGGAGCGACGAGCAGTACTTC

J gene: TRBJ2-7
clone size: many
CDR3 length: 19
D gene: .
V gene: TRBV7-2
CDR3 protein: CASSAPGRGKLAVIPEQYF
CDR3 DNA: TGTGCCAGCAGCGCCCCGGGCCGGGGGAAATTAGCGGTTATACCCGAGCAGTACTTC

J gene: TRBJ2-3
clone size: .
CDR3 length: 16
D gene: TRBD2
V gene: TRBV6-9
CDR3 protein: CASSYLLAGGGDTQYF
CDR3 DNA: TGTGCCAGCAGTTATCTACTAGCGGGAGGTGGAGATACGCAGTATTTT

J gene: TRBJ2-1
clone size: few
CDR3 length: 13
D gene: .
V gene: TRBV10-3
CDR3 protein: CAISELGPNEQFF
CDR3 DNA: TGTGCCATCAGTGAATTAGGCCCCAATGAGCAGTTCTTC

J gene: TRBJ1-5
clone size: .
CDR3 length: 14
D gene: TRBD1
V gene: TRBV7-9
CDR3 protein: CASTQGASNQPQHF
CDR3 DNA: TGTGCCAGCACACAGGGGGCCAGCAATCAGCCCCAGCATTTT

J gene: TRBJ1-2
clone size: .
CDR3 length: 13
D gene: .
V gene: TRBV12-3/TRBV12-4
CDR3 protein: CASSFLRDYGYTF
CDR3 DNA: TGTGCCAGCAGTTTTCTCCGGGACTATGGCTACACCTTC

J gene: TRBJ1-3
clone size: .
CDR3 length: 11
D gene: .
V gene: TRBV12-3/TRBV12-4
CDR3 protein: CASTSGDTIYF
CDR3 DNA: TGTGCCAGCACCTCCGGCGACACCATATATTTT